Listed below are T cell receptor beta chains from one sample, sequenced in a study of T cells after somatic rescue of genetic block. Data came from immunoSEQ multiplex PCR; TCRdb stores just in-frame clones and leaves some out. The table lists 45,000 to 70,000 clones, approximately 96% of them singletons. Sequencing used peripheral blood mononuclear cells (PBMCs). All receptors derive from a child younger than two. The CDR3 runs from the conserved cysteine through the conserved F or W. Fields, in order: CDR3 DNA, CDR3 protein, CDR3 length, D gene, V gene, clone size, J gene. A D gene is named only where the DNA matches it firmly. Rows may omit the clone size; those that give it use once, few, many or a size class.

TGTGCCAGCAGCCTAGGGACCTACTATGGCTACACCTTC CASSLGTYYGYTF 13 . TRBV7-2 . TRBJ1-2
TGTGCCAGCAGCCCCCACAGTTGGTACCAAGAGACCCAGTACTTC CASSPHSWYQETQYF 15 . TRBV7-9 . TRBJ2-5
TGTGCCAGCAGCTCTGGAGAGACCCAGTACTTC CASSSGETQYF 11 . TRBV11-2 . TRBJ2-5
TGTGCCAGCAGCTGGACAGGGGGCAACACTGAAGCTTTCTTT CASSWTGGNTEAFF 14 TRBD1 TRBV5-5 . TRBJ1-1
TGCGCCAGCAGCCGGAGTTTTAACTATGGCTACACCTTC CASSRSFNYGYTF 13 . TRBV4-3 . TRBJ1-2
TGCAGCGTTGAAGAGGGGACGGTCTCCGAGCAGTTCTTC CSVEEGTVSEQFF 13 . TRBV29-1 . TRBJ2-1
TGTGCCAGCTCACTGACAGGGAACTATGGCTACACCTTC CASSLTGNYGYTF 13 TRBD1 TRBV18 . TRBJ1-2
TGTGCCAGCAGCGTAGGTGTCGGGAAGACAGATACGCAGTATTTT CASSVGVGKTDTQYF 15 . TRBV9 once TRBJ2-3
TGTGCCAGCAGCTTAGCGGGCAGGGAGGACTATGGCTACACCTTC CASSLAGREDYGYTF 15 . TRBV7-9 . TRBJ1-2
TGTGCCAGTAGTACAGGGGCTAGCTACGAGCAGTACTTC CASSTGASYEQYF 13 . TRBV19 once TRBJ2-7
TGTGCCACCGGGACTTTCACCGGGGAGCTGTTTTTT CATGTFTGELFF 12 . TRBV27 . TRBJ2-2
TGCGCCAGCAGCCCTTCCGAGGAGACCCAGTACTTC CASSPSEETQYF 12 . TRBV4-1 . TRBJ2-5
TGCGCCAGCAGCTGGGGGACTAGCGGGAGGGTCCGCTACGAGCAGTACTTC CASSWGTSGRVRYEQYF 17 TRBD2 TRBV5-1 . TRBJ2-7
TGTGCCAGCACCTACACCGGGGAGCTGTTTTTT CASTYTGELFF 11 . TRBV28 . TRBJ2-2
TGTGCCAGCAGTCCTCGGGGGAGCGACGAGCAGTACTTC CASSPRGSDEQYF 13 . TRBV5-4 . TRBJ2-7
TGTGCCAGCAGTTATGGGGGGTACACTGAAGCTTTCTTT CASSYGGYTEAFF 13 . TRBV6-5 . TRBJ1-1
TGTGCCAGCAGCTCCGGGACAGCGAACACCGGGGAGCTGTTTTTT CASSSGTANTGELFF 15 TRBD1 TRBV11-3 . TRBJ2-2
TGCACCAGCAGCCATCTTCCCCGAAGATCAGGGCACCAAGAGACCCAGTACTTC CTSSHLPRRSGHQETQYF 18 . TRBV1 . TRBJ2-5
TGTGCCAGCAGCAAGCAGGTCTACGAGCAGTACTTC CASSKQVYEQYF 12 . TRBV7-9 . TRBJ2-7
TGCGCCAGCAGCCAAGATATGAGCGGTGGGGCGGAGGGGCAGTTCTTC CASSQDMSGGAEGQFF 16 . TRBV4-1 . TRBJ2-1
TGCGCCAGCAGCCGTTCCACAGGGATCGGCACTGAAGCTTTCTTT CASSRSTGIGTEAFF 15 . TRBV4-1 few TRBJ1-1
TGTGCCAGCAGTGGGGGTAGGGAGCAGTACTTC CASSGGREQYF 11 . TRBV6-1 . TRBJ2-7
TGTGCCAGCAGCTCTCAGCGGGAGTCCTACGAGCAGTACTTC CASSSQRESYEQYF 14 TRBD2 TRBV7-9 . TRBJ2-7
TGTGCCAGCACCCTTACAGGCCTGTCGAAAAACATTCAGTACTTC CASTLTGLSKNIQYF 15 . TRBV7-2 . TRBJ2-4
TGTGCCAGCAGTCCCGATCGCCCCGGGGAGCTGTTTTTT CASSPDRPGELFF 13 . TRBV6-5 . TRBJ2-2
TGTGCCAGCAGCGCCCCTCACCGGGGAGAGACCGGGGAGCTGTTTTTT CASSAPHRGETGELFF 16 . TRBV5-4 . TRBJ2-2
TGCGCCAGCAGCTTAACGGGACACTACGAGCAGTACTTC CASSLTGHYEQYF 13 . TRBV5-1 . TRBJ2-7
TGTGCCAGCAGCTTAGCCCCTTACCGGGACAACCAAGGGCAAGAGACCCAGTACTTC CASSLAPYRDNQGQETQYF 19 . TRBV7-9 . TRBJ2-5
TGTGCCAGCAGTTACTCCCTCACAGGGACCGATGGCTACACCTTC CASSYSLTGTDGYTF 15 . TRBV6-5 . TRBJ1-2
TGTGCCAGCAGCTTAGTCGGGACTAGCGGTCGTAGTGGGACCCAGTACTTC CASSLVGTSGRSGTQYF 17 TRBD2 TRBV7-9 . TRBJ2-5
TGTGCCACCAGACCGGGACCGAACTATGGCTACACCTTC CATRPGPNYGYTF 13 . TRBV19 . TRBJ1-2
TGTGCCAGCAGTTCCCGGACAGTTTCCTACGAGCAGTACTTC CASSSRTVSYEQYF 14 . TRBV6-1 . TRBJ2-7
TGTGCCAGCAGAAGGGCTAGCGGGACCGGGGAGCTGTTTTTT CASRRASGTGELFF 14 TRBD2 TRBV6-8 . TRBJ2-2
TGTGCCAGTAGTATAGGTTGGCCCTACGAGCAGTACTTC CASSIGWPYEQYF 13 . TRBV19 once TRBJ2-7
TGTGCCAGCAGCTTTTCCGGGGACGTACTTTCTAACTATGGCTACACCTTC CASSFSGDVLSNYGYTF 17 . TRBV11-2 once TRBJ1-2
TGTGCCAGCACCCTCCGGACTAGCGGGAGAGATACGCAGTATTTT CASTLRTSGRDTQYF 15 TRBD2 TRBV13 . TRBJ2-3
TGCGCCAGCAGCCCCGGGACTAGCGGGAGGGCCTACGAGCAGTACTTC CASSPGTSGRAYEQYF 16 TRBD2 TRBV5-1 once TRBJ2-7
TGTGCCAGCAGTGAAGGGACGAGCTCCTACAATGAGCAGTTCTTC CASSEGTSSYNEQFF 15 . TRBV6-1 . TRBJ2-1
TGTGCCAGCAGCCCTACAATGGAGGTTGAAGCTTTCTTT CASSPTMEVEAFF 13 . TRBV5-4 . TRBJ1-1
TGCGCCAGCAGCTTACTAGCGGGAGGGAGCACCGGGGAGCTGTTTTTT CASSLLAGGSTGELFF 16 TRBD2 TRBV5-1 . TRBJ2-2
TGCAGCGCCTTACTAGCGTTTGACTACAATGAGCAGTTCTTC CSALLAFDYNEQFF 14 TRBD2 TRBV29-1 . TRBJ2-1
TGTGCCAGCGTCGGAGATTGGCTTGAGCCCCAGCATTTT CASVGDWLEPQHF 13 . TRBV6-5 . TRBJ1-5
TGTGCCAGCAGTTACAGGGATCAGCCCCGGCATTTT CASSYRDQPRHF 12 . TRBV6-6 . TRBJ1-5
TGTGCCAGCAGTGGAACAGGGGGAGCTGAAAAACTGTTTTTT CASSGTGGAEKLFF 14 TRBD1 TRBV25-1 once TRBJ1-4
TGCAGCGCCGCCGGGACAGGAAACACCATATATTTT CSAAGTGNTIYF 12 . TRBV29-1 . TRBJ1-3
TGTGCCAGCAGTTACGGACAGAACACTGAAGCTTTCTTT CASSYGQNTEAFF 13 . TRBV6-5 . TRBJ1-1
TGTGCCAGCAGTGCCCGGGACAGCTCTGGAAACACCATATATTTT CASSARDSSGNTIYF 15 TRBD1 TRBV6-5 . TRBJ1-3
TGTGCCAGCACCCCACTAGCGGGAGACTACAATGAGCAGTTCTTC CASTPLAGDYNEQFF 15 TRBD2 TRBV28 . TRBJ2-1
TGTGCCAGCAGTTACTTGACTAGCGGGAGAACAGATACGCAGTATTTT CASSYLTSGRTDTQYF 16 TRBD2 TRBV6-6 . TRBJ2-3
TGTGCCAGTAAAACAGGGTCCCACGAGCAGTACTTC CASKTGSHEQYF 12 . TRBV13 once TRBJ2-7
TGTGCCAGTGTAAACCCCCTACTAGCGGGCACAGATACGCAGTATTTT CASVNPLLAGTDTQYF 16 TRBD2 TRBV19 . TRBJ2-3
TGCGCCAGCAGTGAGTCGAGGAACCAGCGGCCACCCTACGAGCAGTACTTC CASSESRNQRPPYEQYF 17 . TRBV10-1 . TRBJ2-7
TGTGCCAGTAGTATATTCGGGAAGGGGGAGCTGTTTTTT CASSIFGKGELFF 13 . TRBV19 once TRBJ2-2
TGCGCCAGCAGCCAAGATCCTTTTCTAGCGGGAGGGCACAATGAGCAGTTCTTC CASSQDPFLAGGHNEQFF 18 TRBD2 TRBV4-3 . TRBJ2-1
TGTGCCAGCTCACCACTCAGGGGTGGGTACCAAGAGACCCAGTACTTC CASSPLRGGYQETQYF 16 . TRBV18 . TRBJ2-5
TGCGCCAGCAGCTTGGAGGGCCTTCCTTCTGGAAACACCATATATTTT CASSLEGLPSGNTIYF 16 . TRBV5-1 . TRBJ1-3
TGTGCCAGCAGCTTGAAAGCCGAAGCTTTCTTT CASSLKAEAFF 11 . TRBV7-9 . TRBJ1-1